This T cell receptor beta chain came from a study of blood T cell repertoires in COVID-19. Study context: The origin of the acute and convalescent COVID-19 samples was the United States, Italy and Spain. PBMCs, B-cell-depleted T cells, or T cells were the source of the cDNA or gDNA that made up the material.

Per the study methods: Cell counts per sample came from amplifying reference gene primers. Clones were sequenced by immunoSEQ multiplex PCR, and TCRdb holds only the in-frame ones, with some missing. V and J calls and clone size are those listed in that table; D and trimming were worked out from the DNA. The profile shows approximately 70,000 clones, around 80% of them singletons. CDR3 size: 16 residues. The ends lost 4 bases at V and 5 bases at J; junction bases unmatched: 12. Germline assignment: CDR1 SEHNR and CDR2 FQNEAQ (reference sequence). The source material was peripheral blood. The chain joins TRBV7-9 to TRBJ2-3; 7 positions match TRBD2. This sequence was found in a woman aged 45-65 years with acute or convalescent COVID-19. The CDR3 DNA reads as TGTGCCAGCAGCTCTGGGGGAGGGCGGGATCGAGATACGCAGTATTTT. As protein: CASSSGGGRDRDTQYF. Together with reference TRBV7-9 and TRBJ2-3, the CDR3 gives the full variable domain: DTGVSQNPRHKITKRGQNVTFRCDPISEHNRLYWYRQTLGQGPEFLTYFQNEAQLEKSRLLSDRFSAERPKGSFSTLEIQRTEQGDSAMYLCASSSGGGRDRDTQYFGPGTRLTVL.